Listed below are T cell receptor beta chains from one sample, sequenced in a study of graft-versus-host responses after intestinal transplantation. The repertoire was sequenced with immunoSEQ multiplex PCR; TCRdb's copy has only in-frame clones and lacks some. Counted here are around 20,000 clones, 40% to 50% occurring once; the ten biggest clones make up 0.88%. The sequences come from alloreactive CD4+ T cells from a mixed lymphocyte reaction culture, collected before intestinal transplant. The receptors were gathered from a human patient who received an intestinal transplant. The CDR3 runs from the conserved cysteine through the conserved F or W. The D gene is left open where the match is weak. Size is omitted from some rows. Given values are once, few, many or a class for expanded clones.

D,V,size,J,DNA,CDR3
NA,TRBV5-1,NA,TRBJ1-1,TGCGCCAGCAGCTTGGATCCGCCAGGGCTGAACACTGAAGCTTTCTTT,CASSLDPPGLNTEAFF
TRBD2,TRBV7-6,NA,TRBJ2-7,TGTGCCAGCAGCTTAGTGGGGGGGAGCTCCTACGAGCAGTACTTC,CASSLVGGSSYEQYF
NA,TRBV18,NA,TRBJ2-5,TGTGCCAGCTCACCACTAGCCCAGCAAGAGACCCAGTACTTC,CASSPLAQQETQYF
NA,TRBV2,NA,TRBJ2-3,TGTGCCAACGGACACCGGGGGGCCCTATCGACAGATACGCAGTATTTT,CANGHRGALSTDTQYF
TRBD1,TRBV2,few,TRBJ1-6,TGTGCCAGCAGTCAAACAGGGGGCGATTCACCCCTCCACTTT,CASSQTGGDSPLHF
NA,TRBV29-1,NA,TRBJ2-3,TGCAGCGTTGACCAGGGTACAGATACGCAGTATTTT,CSVDQGTDTQYF
TRBD2,TRBV18,NA,TRBJ2-7,TGTGCCAGCTCACCGGGACTACCCTACGAGCAGTACTTC,CASSPGLPYEQYF
NA,TRBV19,NA,TRBJ1-2,TGTGCCAGTAGTGGCCGGACAGTCTCCCCTTTAGGCTACACCTTC,CASSGRTVSPLGYTF
NA,TRBV18,few,TRBJ1-5,TGTGCCAGCTCACCAGGGCAGGGCGATAATCAGCCCCAGCATTTT,CASSPGQGDNQPQHF
NA,TRBV2,NA,TRBJ2-3,TGTGCCAGCAGTGGAGGTACAGATACGCAGTATTTT,CASSGGTDTQYF
TRBD1,TRBV7-9,NA,TRBJ1-1,TGTGCCAGCAGCGTCGACAGGGGCACTGAAGCTTTCTTT,CASSVDRGTEAFF
TRBD1,TRBV6-6,few,TRBJ2-7,TGTGCCAGCAGGTCGACAGGGGGCGCGTATGAGCAGTACTTC,CASRSTGGAYEQYF
NA,TRBV10-3,NA,TRBJ2-3,TGTGCCATCAGTAGGGGCAGGGCCCCACGCACAGATACGCAGTATTTT,CAISRGRAPRTDTQYF
TRBD1,TRBV19,NA,TRBJ1-1,TGTGCCAGTAGTATGACAGGGGGTTACACTGAAGCTTTCTTT,CASSMTGGYTEAFF
TRBD2,TRBV7-8,NA,TRBJ2-1,TGTGCCAGCAGCTTAGCGGGGGGGACCTACAATGAGCAGTTCTTC,CASSLAGGTYNEQFF
TRBD1,TRBV2,few,TRBJ1-3,TGTGCCAGCAGTGAAGCGGACAGGCTGGGGGGAAACACCATATATTTT,CASSEADRLGGNTIYF
NA,TRBV6-5,NA,TRBJ1-3,TGTGCCAGCAGAAACTGGGGGGTAGAGGGAAACACCATATATTTT,CASRNWGVEGNTIYF
NA,TRBV18,NA,TRBJ2-7,TGTGCCAGCTCACCACAGGCGGGTGACGAGCAGTACTTC,CASSPQAGDEQYF
NA,TRBV18,NA,TRBJ2-5,TGTGCCAGCTCACCATACCTGAGGGAGACCCAGTACTTC,CASSPYLRETQYF
NA,TRBV2,NA,TRBJ1-4,TGTGCCAGCAGTGATAAGGGGAACCTTAATGAAAAACTGTTTTTT,CASSDKGNLNEKLFF
NA,TRBV11-2,few,TRBJ2-7,TGTGCCAGCAGCTCCCGACAGACCTACGAGCAGTACTTC,CASSSRQTYEQYF
TRBD1,TRBV5-1,NA,TRBJ1-2,TGCGCCAGCAGCTCCCCGGACAGGGACGCTGGGTGTACCTTC,CASSSPDRDAGCTF
NA,TRBV19,few,TRBJ2-3,TGTGCCAGTAGTCCCCGCTACACAGATACGCAGTATTTT,CASSPRYTDTQYF